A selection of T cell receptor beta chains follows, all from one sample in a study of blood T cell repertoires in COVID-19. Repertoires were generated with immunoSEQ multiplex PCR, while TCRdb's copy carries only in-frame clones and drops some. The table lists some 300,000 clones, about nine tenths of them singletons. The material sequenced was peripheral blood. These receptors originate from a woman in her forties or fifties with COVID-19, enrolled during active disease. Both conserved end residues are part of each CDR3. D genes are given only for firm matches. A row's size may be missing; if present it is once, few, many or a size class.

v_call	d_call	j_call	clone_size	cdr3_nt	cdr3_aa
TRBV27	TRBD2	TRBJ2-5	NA	TGTGCCAGCAGTTCGCTAGCGGGAGGAGGAGGAGAGACCCAGTACTTC	CASSSLAGGGGETQYF
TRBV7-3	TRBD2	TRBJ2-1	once	TGTGCCAGCAGCTTAGCGGGAGGGCCGGGGAATGAGCAGTTCTTC	CASSLAGGPGNEQFF
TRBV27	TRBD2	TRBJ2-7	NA	TGTGCCAGCAGTTCTCCCTCTAGCGGGAGCTCCTACGAGCAGTACTTC	CASSSPSSGSSYEQYF
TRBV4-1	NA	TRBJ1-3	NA	TGCGCCAGCAGCCAAGATCCGGCAGGACTTGGAAACACCATATATTTT	CASSQDPAGLGNTIYF
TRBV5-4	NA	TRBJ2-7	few	TGTGCCAGCAGCTCGGAGAGGGAAGGGTCATCCGACGAGCAGTACTTC	CASSSEREGSSDEQYF
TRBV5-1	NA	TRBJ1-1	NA	TGCGCCAGCAGCGGGGGATTGCGGGGGGCGAAAGGTGGCACTGAAGCTTTCTTT	CASSGGLRGAKGGTEAFF
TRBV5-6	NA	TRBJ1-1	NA	TGTGCCAGCAGCGCGTACACTGAAGCTTTCTTT	CASSAYTEAFF
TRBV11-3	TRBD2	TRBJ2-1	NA	TGTGCCAGCAGCTTAGATGGCCTAGCGGGAGATAATGAGCAGTTCTTC	CASSLDGLAGDNEQFF
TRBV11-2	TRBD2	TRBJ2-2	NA	TGTGCCAGCAGTTCAACCAGGACTAGCGAAGCCGGGGAGCTGTTTTTT	CASSSTRTSEAGELFF
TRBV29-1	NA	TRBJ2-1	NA	TGCAGCGTTGAGGGGCTAGTCGAAAGGAGAAATGAGCAGTTCTTC	CSVEGLVERRNEQFF
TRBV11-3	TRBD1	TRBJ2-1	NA	TGTGCCAGCACCGAGGCAGGGGGCATGAATGAGCAGTTCTTC	CASTEAGGMNEQFF
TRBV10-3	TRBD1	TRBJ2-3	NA	TGTGCCATCAGGGCCGGACAGGGGGCGATCGCCACAGATACGCAGTATTTT	CAIRAGQGAIATDTQYF
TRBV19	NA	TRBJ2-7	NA	TGTGCCAGTAGTATAGGCTTAACGGCCTACGAGCAGTACTTC	CASSIGLTAYEQYF
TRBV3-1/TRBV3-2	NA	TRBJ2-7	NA	TGTGCCAGCAGCCAAGTTTCGGGGGAGCAGTACTTC	CASSQVSGEQYF
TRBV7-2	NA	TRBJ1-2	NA	TGTGCCAGCAGCTTACAGGGAGGCTATGGCTACACCTTC	CASSLQGGYGYTF
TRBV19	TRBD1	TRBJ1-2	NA	TGTGCCAGTAGTTTGGGACAGAACTATGGCTACACCTTC	CASSLGQNYGYTF
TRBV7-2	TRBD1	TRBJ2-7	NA	TGTGCCAGCAGCTTAACAGGGGGATCCTACGAGCAGTACTTC	CASSLTGGSYEQYF
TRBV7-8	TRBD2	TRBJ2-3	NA	TGTGCCAGCAGCTTAGCTTCCGGGGCTGGTAGCGGGGGGCGGGATACGCAGTATTTT	CASSLASGAGSGGRDTQYF
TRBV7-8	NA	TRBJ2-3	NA	TGTGCCAGCAGCTTGGGCGGGTATTTGACAGATACGCAGTATTTT	CASSLGGYLTDTQYF
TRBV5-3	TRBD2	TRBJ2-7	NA	TGTGCCAGAAGCCTACCGGGACTAGCGGGAGGTTTTGTCTACGAGCAGTACTTC	CARSLPGLAGGFVYEQYF
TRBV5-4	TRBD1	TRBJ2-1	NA	TGTGCCAGCAGCTTAGGACAGGGAGACTACAATGAGCAGTTCTTC	CASSLGQGDYNEQFF
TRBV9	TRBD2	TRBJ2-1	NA	TGTGCCAGCAGCGTAGCATCCCAAACTAGCGGGAGTGAGCAGTTCTTC	CASSVASQTSGSEQFF
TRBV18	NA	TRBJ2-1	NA	TGTGCCAGCTCACCGCCCAGTTTCTCCGCCAATGAGCAGTTCTTC	CASSPPSFSANEQFF
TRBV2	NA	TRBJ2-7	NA	TGTGCCAGCAGTGTTTCCGGGAGTAGCGTCTACGAGCAGTACTTC	CASSVSGSSVYEQYF
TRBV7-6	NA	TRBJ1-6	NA	TGTGCCAGCAGCTTAGAGGACAGCAATAATTCACCCCTCCACTTT	CASSLEDSNNSPLHF
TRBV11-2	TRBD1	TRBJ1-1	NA	TGTGCCAGCAGTCTGGGACAGCCGAGGACGAACACTGAAGCTTTCTTT	CASSLGQPRTNTEAFF
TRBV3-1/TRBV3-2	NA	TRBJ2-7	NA	TGTGCCAGCAGCCCTTTCCAGGGTTCCTACGAGCAGTACTTC	CASSPFQGSYEQYF
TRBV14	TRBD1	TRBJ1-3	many	TGTGCCAGCAGCCAACGCAGGGACAGGCCTTTCCTCTCTGGAAACACCATATATTTT	CASSQRRDRPFLSGNTIYF
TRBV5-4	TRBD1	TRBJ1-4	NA	TGTGCCAGCAGCCGACGACAGGGGGCCGGAAAACTGTTTTTT	CASSRRQGAGKLFF
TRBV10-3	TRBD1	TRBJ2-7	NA	TGTGCCATCAGCCAACAACCTGGACAGGGCGGGACTTACGAGCAGTACTTC	CAISQQPGQGGTYEQYF
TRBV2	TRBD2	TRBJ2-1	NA	TGTGCCAGCTTGACGGTAGCTAGCGGATTCAATGAGCAGTTCTTC	CASLTVASGFNEQFF
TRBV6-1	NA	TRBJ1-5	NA	TGTGCCAGCAGTGATTGGGGCAGGGGCCTCAATCAGCCCCAGCATTTT	CASSDWGRGLNQPQHF
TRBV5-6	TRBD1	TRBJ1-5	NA	TGTGCCAGCAGCTTGGGGCCACAGGGGGAGAATCAGCCCCAGCATTTT	CASSLGPQGENQPQHF
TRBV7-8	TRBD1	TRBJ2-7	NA	TGTGCCAGCAGCCATCGGACAGGGGCCCTCTACGAGCAGTACTTC	CASSHRTGALYEQYF
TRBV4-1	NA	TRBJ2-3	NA	TGCGCCAGCAGCCAAGACCTACTATCGGACACTTCCACAGATACGCAGTATTTT	CASSQDLLSDTSTDTQYF
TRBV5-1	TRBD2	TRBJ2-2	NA	TGCGCCAGCAGTTTTACTAGCGGGCCCACCGGGGAGCTGTTTTTT	CASSFTSGPTGELFF
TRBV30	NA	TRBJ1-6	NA	TGTGCCACCTGGACACAATCAGATAATTCACCCCTCCACTTT	CATWTQSDNSPLHF
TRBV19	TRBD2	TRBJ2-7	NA	TGTGCCAGTAGTACCCTTGGCGGGAGTCTCAACGAGCAGTACTTC	CASSTLGGSLNEQYF
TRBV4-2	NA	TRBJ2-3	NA	TGTGCCAGCAGCCACCTAGGGGGTCCCCAGGAGGATACGCAGTATTTT	CASSHLGGPQEDTQYF
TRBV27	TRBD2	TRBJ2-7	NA	TGTGCCAGCAGTTTACTCGGGACTAGCTACGAGCAGTACTTC	CASSLLGTSYEQYF
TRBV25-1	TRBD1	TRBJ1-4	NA	TGTGCCAGCAGTGAAACGGGACAGGGGGCAACTAATGAAAAACTGTTTTTT	CASSETGQGATNEKLFF
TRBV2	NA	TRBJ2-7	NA	TGTGCCAGCACTCCTCTCTACGAGCAGTACTTC	CASTPLYEQYF
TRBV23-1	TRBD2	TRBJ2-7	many	TGCGCCAGCAGTCAATCGGGAGGGGCCAGTCACTACGAGCAGTACTTC	CASSQSGGASHYEQYF
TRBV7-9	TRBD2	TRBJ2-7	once	TGTGCCAGCAGCTTAGCGGGAGGGCCAGCCTACGAGCAGTACTTC	CASSLAGGPAYEQYF
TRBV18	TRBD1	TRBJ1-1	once	TGTGCCAGCTCACCTAACAGGGGGACTGAAGCTTTCTTT	CASSPNRGTEAFF
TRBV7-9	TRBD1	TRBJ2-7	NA	TGTGCCAGCAGCGGTAAACAGGGGGCGGACCTCTCCGAGCAGTACTTC	CASSGKQGADLSEQYF
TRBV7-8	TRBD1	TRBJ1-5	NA	TGTGCCAGCAGCATCGGACAGGGCTATCAGCCCCAGCATTTT	CASSIGQGYQPQHF
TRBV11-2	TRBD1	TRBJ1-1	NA	TGTGCCAGCAGCACTCGACAGGGGAGCACTGAAGCTTTCTTT	CASSTRQGSTEAFF
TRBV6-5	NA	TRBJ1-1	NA	TGTGCCAGCAGTTACGAAGGCGGTGGGAACACTGAAGCTTTCTTT	CASSYEGGGNTEAFF
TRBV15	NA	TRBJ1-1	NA	TGTGCCACCAGCAGAGAGGGAGTAGCTTTCTTT	CATSREGVAFF
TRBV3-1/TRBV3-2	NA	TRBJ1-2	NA	TGTGCCAGCCTGCGCAGGAATGCCCTCTATGGCTACACCTTC	CASLRRNALYGYTF
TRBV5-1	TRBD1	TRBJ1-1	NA	TGCGCCAGCAGCTTCTCGACAGGGATAACTGAAGCTTTCTTT	CASSFSTGITEAFF
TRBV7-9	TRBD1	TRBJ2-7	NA	TGTGCCAGCAGCTTAGGCGAGACAGGGCCCTACGAGCAGTACTTC	CASSLGETGPYEQYF
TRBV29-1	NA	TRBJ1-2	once	TGCAGCGTTGTACGGGGGAACTATGGCTACACCTTC	CSVVRGNYGYTF
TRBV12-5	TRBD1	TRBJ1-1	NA	TGTGCTAGTGGGCGGACAGGGGGCACTGAAGCTTTCTTT	CASGRTGGTEAFF
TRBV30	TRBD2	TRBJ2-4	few	TGTGCCTGGAGACTAGCGGGGGGTAAGGTCATTCAGTACTTC	CAWRLAGGKVIQYF
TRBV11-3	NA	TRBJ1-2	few	TGTGCCAGCACCCTTGGGGAGCCCTATGGCTACACCTTC	CASTLGEPYGYTF
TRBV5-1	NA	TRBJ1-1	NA	TGCGCCAGCAGCTTGGCCGGAGGTAGAACTAACACTGAAGCTTTCTTT	CASSLAGGRTNTEAFF